A single sample is the source of the 21 T cell receptor beta chains below, sequenced in a study of blood T cell repertoires in COVID-19. Produced via immunoSEQ multiplex PCR; TCRdb's table is partial and in-frame only. Of about 240,000 clones listed, 75% to 85% are singletons. Sequenced input: peripheral blood. All receptors derive from an elderly woman with COVID-19, enrolled during active disease.

The rearrangement uses TRBV19 and TRBJ2-7; 10 bases align to TRBD1. Germline values: CDR1 LNHDA, CDR2 SQIVND (reference sequence). This CDR3 has 15 residues. V dropped 5 bases and J dropped 2; count of bases not matched to a gene: 6. CDR3 residues: CASSPGTGAAYEQYF. The CDR3 bases are TGTGCCAGTAGTCCCGGGACAGGGGCAGCCTACGAGCAGTACTTC.

J is TRBJ1-5 and V is TRBV19, with TRBD1 as a possible D gene (5 bases). Looked up from germline, CDR1 is LNHDA and CDR2 is SQIVND (reference sequence). The CDR3 has 14 amino acids. V was clipped by 6 bases and J by 5 bases, with 14 bases between them. The CDR3 protein is CASRKGGAYQPQHF. CDR3 in DNA: TGTGCCAGTAGAAAGGGAGGGGCGTATCAGCCCCAGCATTTT.

The chain is built from TRBV6-5 and TRBJ1-1; D is uncertain. The CDR3 is 14 amino acids. The V end lost 8 bases, the J end lost 0 bases, and 13 bases lay between the germline ends. CDR1 MNHEY and CDR2 SVGAGI come from the germline V gene. This chain's CDR3 is CASLSGVMNTEAFF. Written as DNA, the CDR3 is TGTGCCAGCCTCTCCGGGGTCATGAACACTGAAGCTTTCTTT.

This rearrangement joins TRBV18 to TRBJ2-1; tentatively, D is TRBD1 (6 bases). Germline V CDR1 and CDR2: KGHSH, LQKENI. The CDR3 contains 15 residues. The V end lost 4 bases, the J end lost 0 bases, and 10 bases lay between the germline ends. Here the CDR3 reads CASSQDRRSYNEQFF. For the CDR3, the DNA is TGTGCCAGCTCACAAGACAGGCGCTCCTACAATGAGCAGTTCTTC. Variable domain in full (rest from reference TRBV18 and TRBJ2-1): NAGVMQNPRHLVRRRGQEARLRCSPMKGHSHVYWYRQLPEEGLKFMVYLQKENIIDESGMPKERFSAEFPKEGPSILRIQQVVRGDSAAYFCASSQDRRSYNEQFFGPGTRLTVL.

The rearrangement links TRBV2 to TRBJ1-2; 8 nucleotides line up with TRBD1. From germline, CDR1 is SNHLY and CDR2 FYNNEI. The CDR3 length is 14 residues. Trimming removed 8 bases from V and 5 bases from J; junction bases left unmatched: 10. For the CDR3, the DNA is TGTGCCAGCGGTGGACAGGGTGAAAATTATGGCTACACCTTC. It specifies CASGGQGENYGYTF.

V gene TRBV30 combines with J gene TRBJ2-2; D not certain. Germline loops: CDR1 GTSNPN, CDR2 SVGIG (reference sequence). The CDR3 has 12 amino acids. The V gene lost 0 bases and the J gene lost 7 bases, with 6 bases spanning the gap. CDR3 protein: CAWSVLNGELFF. The CDR3 nucleotides are TGTGCCTGGAGTGTACTTAACGGGGAGCTGTTTTTT.

The chain has TRBV13 and TRBJ2-7, with a weak D call TRBD1 (6 bases). V shed 10 bases and J shed 4 bases, with 17 bases lying between them. The CDR3 is made up of 13 amino acids. CDR1 PRHDT and CDR2 FYEKMQ come from the germline V gene (reference sequence). The CDR3 DNA reads TGTGCCACACAACAGGGCCTTGGTTACGAGCAGTACTTC. Protein sequence: CATQQGLGYEQYF. Filled out from reference TRBV13 and TRBJ2-7, the complete variable domain reads AAGVIQSPRHLIKEKRETATLKCYPIPRHDTVYWYQQGPGQDPQFLISFYEKMQSDKGSIPDRFSAQQFSDYHSELNMSSLELGDSALYFCATQQGLGYEQYFGPGTRLTVT.

V and J are TRBV3-1 (or the pseudogene TRBV3-2) and TRBJ2-3; tentatively, D is TRBD2 (5 bases). The germline gives CDR1 LGHDT, CDR2 YNNKEL (reference sequence). This CDR3 has 15 residues. Trimming stripped 3 bases from V and 3 bases from J, with 13 bases between. DNA for the CDR3: TGTGCCAGCAGCCAGAGGGATAGAGGGACAGATACGCAGTATTTT. Encoded protein: CASSQRDRGTDTQYF.

This clone was observed a handful of times. The chain employs TRBV27 and TRBJ1-5, with TRBD1 as a possible D gene (5 bases). V lost 0 bases, J lost 4 bases, and 7 bases lay in between. The germline V gene encodes CDR1 MNHEY and CDR2 SMNVEV (reference sequence). The CDR3 totals 14 residues. CDR3 coding DNA: TGTGCCAGCAGTTTATCGGGGGGGAATCAGCCCCAGCATTTT. It translates to CASSLSGGNQPQHF.

The V call is TRBV30, the J call TRBJ1-6; D gene unclear. The CDR3 is 13 residues long. CDR1 is GTSNPN and CDR2 is SVGIG in the germline V gene (reference sequence). The V and J ends lost 5 bases and 8 bases respectively, with 13 bases between them. Written as DNA, the CDR3 is TGTGCCTGGGGCGACGACGGGGATTCACCCCTCCACTTT. Its translation is CAWGDDGDSPLHF. Drawing the rest from reference TRBV30 and TRBJ1-6, the complete variable domain is SQTIHQWPATLVQPVGSPLSLECTVEGTSNPNLYWYRQAAGRGLQLLFYSVGIGQISSEVPQNLSASRPQDRQFILSSKKLLLSDSGFYLCAWGDDGDSPLHFGNGTRLTVT.

V usage is TRBV3-1 (or the pseudogene TRBV3-2) and J usage is TRBJ2-5; 9 bases agree with TRBD2. The V and J ends lost 6 bases and 2 bases, in that order; junction bases with no gene match: 10. In germline, CDR1 is LGHDT, CDR2 YNNKEL (reference sequence). This CDR3 region has 16 residues. CDR3 bases: TGTGCCAGCAGACCCGGCCTCGCGGGGGGGCAAGAGACCCAGTACTTC. The encoded protein is CASRPGLAGGQETQYF.

V and J are TRBV2 and TRBJ1-3; 9 bases are a match to TRBD1. The CDR3 runs to 13 residues. CDR1 is SNHLY and CDR2 is FYNNEI in the germline V gene. Losses at the gene ends were 6 bases for V and 5 bases for J; bases not matched to a gene: 2. In nucleotides, the CDR3 is TGTGCCAGCAGACAGGGGGCTAGAAACACCATATATTTT. Its protein product is CASRQGARNTIYF.

The chain combines TRBV5-4 with TRBJ2-7; no firm D call. From germline, CDR1 is SGHNT and CDR2 YYREEE (reference sequence). V lost 4 bases and J 5 bases, leaving 13 bases between the germline ends. The CDR3 runs to 13 residues. The CDR3 protein is CASSLPGPDEQYF. The CDR3 DNA follows: TGTGCCAGCAGCCTCCCGGGTCCGGACGAGCAGTACTTC.

This clone was found a few times. The chain is built from TRBV3-1 (or the pseudogene TRBV3-2) and TRBJ2-3; 10 bases are a match to TRBD1. Per germline, CDR1 LGHDT and CDR2 YNNKEL (reference sequence). The ends lost 2 bases at V and 6 bases at J; junction bases unmatched: 8. This CDR3 spans 16 amino acids. The CDR3 sequence is CASSQQDRGREDTQYF. DNA for the CDR3: TGTGCCAGCAGCCAACAAGACAGGGGGCGCGAGGATACGCAGTATTTT.

The chain joins TRBV18 to TRBJ1-2, with D uncertain. The CDR3 length is 18 residues. Trimming removed 6 bases from V and 0 bases from J, with 23 bases in between. CDR1 KGHSH and CDR2 LQKENI come from the germline V gene. The CDR3 sequence is CASSPYIQTNRANYGYTF. The CDR3 DNA is TGTGCCAGCTCGCCTTACATCCAAACCAACCGTGCTAACTATGGCTACACCTTC. Filled out from reference TRBV18 and TRBJ1-2, the complete variable domain reads NAGVMQNPRHLVRRRGQEARLRCSPMKGHSHVYWYRQLPEEGLKFMVYLQKENIIDESGMPKERFSAEFPKEGPSILRIQQVVRGDSAAYFCASSPYIQTNRANYGYTFGSGTRLTVV.

Here the CDR3 reads CASSFSGTEAFF. DNA for the CDR3: TGCGCCAGCAGCTTTTCCGGGACTGAAGCTTTCTTT. The chain employs TRBV5-1 and TRBJ1-1; no clear D gene. There are 12 residues in the CDR3. Per the germline V gene, CDR1 is SGHRS and CDR2 is YFSETQ. The V end lost 2 bases, the J end lost 5 bases, and 7 bases lay between the germline ends.

The sample holds a few counts of this clone. This chain uses TRBV3-1 (or the pseudogene TRBV3-2) with TRBJ2-2, with D perhaps matching TRBD1 (5 bases). From germline, CDR1 is LGHDT and CDR2 YNNKEL (reference sequence). This CDR3 spans 13 amino acids. V was cut by 4 bases and J by 6 bases, with 9 bases left in between. This chain's CDR3 is CASSPRVAGELFF. In DNA form, the CDR3 reads TGTGCCAGCAGCCCCAGGGTGGCCGGGGAGCTGTTTTTT.

The chain joins TRBV5-1 to TRBJ2-1; 12 bases are shared with TRBD1. Germline CDR1 SGHRS, CDR2 YFSETQ. V trimming: 4 bases; J trimming: 9 bases; junction bases outside the gene matches: 8. The CDR3 has 15 residues. The CDR3 loop reads CASSGGQGASTEQFF. CDR3 nucleotides: TGCGCCAGCAGCGGGGGACAGGGGGCATCAACTGAGCAGTTCTTC.

The count of this clone is one. The genes are TRBV5-4 and TRBJ2-1, with 15 bases matching TRBD2. Germline CDR1 SGHNT, CDR2 YYREEE (reference sequence). Trimming removed 0 bases from V and 6 bases from J; junction bases left unmatched: 4. The CDR3 is made up of 17 amino acids. DNA for the CDR3: TGTGCCAGCAGCTTGGCGGGACTAGCGGGGGGCCTCAATGAGCAGTTCTTC. Translation gives CASSLAGLAGGLNEQFF. The full variable domain, completed using reference TRBV5-4 and TRBJ2-1, is ETGVTQSPTHLIKTRGQQVTLRCSSQSGHNTVSWYQQALGQGPQFIFQYYREEENGRGNFPPRFSGLQFPNYSSELNVNALELDDSALYLCASSLAGLAGGLNEQFFGPGTRLTVL.

This rearrangement joins TRBV25-1 to TRBJ2-7, with 7 nucleotides matching TRBD1. V was pared by 6 bases and J by 5 bases, with 7 bases of the junction left unmatched. The CDR3 has 13 amino acids. Germline CDR1 and CDR2: MGHDK and SYGVNS. Here the CDR3 reads CASSNRDRDEQYF. The CDR3 DNA reads as TGTGCCAGCAGCAACCGGGACAGAGACGAGCAGTACTTC.

The chain joins TRBV9 to TRBJ2-5, with no clear D. V lost 4 bases and J lost 4, with 14 bases in between. Germline loops: CDR1 SGDLS, CDR2 YYNGEE. The CDR3 is 14 amino acids. CDR3 nucleotide sequence: TGTGCCAGCAGCCCTCACAGTTCACTAGAGACCCAGTACTTC. Protein sequence: CASSPHSSLETQYF.